This T cell receptor beta chain originates from a study of blood T cell repertoires in COVID-19 (dated by TCRdb to about 2020). The study in broad terms: Samples covering the acute and convalescent phases of COVID-19 were provided by collaborators in the United States, Italy and Spain. Subjects who had been exposed to COVID-19, were actively infected with it, or had recovered from it provided the deeply sampled blood TCRbeta repertoires that made up the dataset. The prospective study material was composed of cDNA or gDNA derived from T cells, B-cell-depleted T cells, or PBMCs. Where available, HLA class I and class II types were obtained from metadata supplied by the sample provider rather than from assay-based typing. The samples were drawn from the first 160 participants of the ongoing ImmuneRACE study and from 1,254 subjects provided by 6 global collaborators. A freely available public database, intended as a resource for researchers studying the immune response to SARS-CoV-2, is where the repertoires were released. Nearly every sample came with metadata listing a de-identified subject ID, COVID-19 status, age in years and sex. Here is what the overall study found, with its caveats: Clinical and demographic metadata were provided uncurated, with the amount varying by source and participant.

The CDR3 contains 15 residues, cysteine and phenylalanine counted. Only the CDR3 part of the read is kept: 45 bases, read in frame from the first base. CDR1 and CDR2, per the germline V gene, are SGDLS and YYNGEE. V is pruned by 4 bases and J by 8 bases, leaving 9 bases of the junction without a gene match. The collaborating institutions used their own protocols to collect whole blood in K2EDTA tubes. For TCRbeta analysis, collaborator samples were shipped as frozen whole blood, as isolated PBMCs, or as DNA extracted from either sample type. TCRbeta CDR3 regions were amplified from genomic DNA using the immunoSEQ Assay, a bias-controlled multiplex PCR. Turning to the authors' computational methods: The number of nucleated cells in each sample was estimated from the amplification of reference gene primers within the assay. To quantify the absolute abundance of each unique TCRbeta CDR3 rearrangement, sequence reads were collapsed and filtered. For each sample, productive Simpson clonality was calculated by taking the square root of Simpson's diversity index across productive rearrangements. Held by TCRdb, this immuneACCESS table contains in-frame sequences only and omits some clones. Under half of the omission traces to an unresolved V gene where checked; the cause of the rest is unknown. V and J calls and clone size are given by that table; D and trimming were obtained from the DNA. Counted in this sample were 25,000 to 30,000 clones; roughly nine tenths of them appeared once. Around 15% of the sample is in the top ten clones.

About this clone itself: Its target antigen remains unknown. It has no much larger one-base neighbor in the sample; base qualities were not kept.

The sequence came from a human donor in a cohort sampled during active COVID-19. The sequenced material came from peripheral blood. Rearrangement joined TRBV9 to TRBJ1-4, and TRBD1 matches 9 of the central bases. The CDR3 protein: CASSTRTGAGEKLFF. The nucleotides are TGTGCCAGCAGCACACGGACAGGGGCAGGGGAAAAACTGTTTTTT.